The present TCR beta chain was sequenced within a study of blood T cell repertoires in COVID-19. This CDR3 region has 13 residues. V lost 3 bases, J lost 5 bases, and 3 bases stayed unmatched. Profiled with immunoSEQ multiplex PCR; TCRdb holds only in-frame clones, not every one. The table includes 120,000 or so clones, over 75% detected once. Material: peripheral blood. The chain links TRBV12-3 or TRBV12-4 to TRBJ2-7; the match to TRBD2 covers 8 bases. This clonotype was obtained from a woman older than 75 with acute or convalescent COVID-19. The CDR3 is CASSFWTSHEQYF. The CDR3 nucleotides read TGTGCCAGCAGTTTCTGGACTAGCCACGAGCAGTACTTC.